This TCR beta chain comes out of a study of CD8 T cells in ankylosing spondylitis. Points from the study as a whole: It was reported that disease-linked clones were significantly enriched in matched ankylosing spondylitis synovial fluid. For ankylosing spondylitis blood, a TCR beta motif of under ten highly homologous variants appeared characteristic. Some of these motif variants have turned up before, in reports on reactive arthritis synovial fluid and blood. Disease-linked clones bore a CD8+ phenotype, appearing relatively rarely in peripheral blood.

The table lists this clonotype with a few counts. What it recognizes is unknown. Germline V gene sequence: CDR1 SGHRS, CDR2 YFSETQ. The CDR3 length is 17 residues. The trim removed 0 bases at V and 3 bases at J, leaving 5 bases unmatched. The authors made TCR beta libraries by quantitative 5'-RACE with molecular barcodes. TCRdb passed the 5' RACE reads through MiXCR, listing each CDR3 protein once. The profile covers about 800,000 distinct CDR3 sequences, with about 10% appearing a single time and just over 0.5% taken by the ten largest. The sequencing input was blood, either unsorted or a sorted T cell fraction (not recorded which). This sequence originates from a male donor with ankylosing spondylitis. The chain employs TRBV5-1 and TRBJ2-3; 12 nucleotides agree with TRBD2. The CDR3 coding sequence is TGCGCCAGCAGCTTGGGGCGACTAGCGGGAGATACAGATACGCAGTATTTT. It codes for CASSLGRLAGDTDTQYF.